This T cell receptor beta chain was recovered during a study of cytomegalovirus exposure and HLA in healthy donors. This CDR3 contains 17 residues. V lost 3 bases and J lost 4, with 20 bases in between. Germline CDR1 is LNHNV and CDR2 is YYDKDF (reference sequence). Overall study findings and caveats: More clonal expansion characterized HLA-associated TCR beta chains than equally common others in a later analysis. Per a prior analysis, the majority of TCR beta V segments were productive roughly 90% or roughly 30% of the time.

As to this clone: Its antigen is undetermined.

Vbeta (60) and Jbeta (13) primers were used in the PCR. The table came from immunoSEQ multiplex PCR; TCRdb's copy has only in-frame clones and leaves some out. Counted here are about 110,000 clones, around 73% occurring once; the ten biggest clones make up around 8%. The clonotype comes from a man aged 40-50 years in good health and CMV-seronegative. The sample comprised PBMCs. The chain has TRBV15 and TRBJ2-3; D unclear. CDR3 DNA: TGTGCCACCAGCAGTTCCCAAGACTCCTCTGGTGCAGATACGCAGTATTTT. As protein: CATSSSQDSSGADTQYF.